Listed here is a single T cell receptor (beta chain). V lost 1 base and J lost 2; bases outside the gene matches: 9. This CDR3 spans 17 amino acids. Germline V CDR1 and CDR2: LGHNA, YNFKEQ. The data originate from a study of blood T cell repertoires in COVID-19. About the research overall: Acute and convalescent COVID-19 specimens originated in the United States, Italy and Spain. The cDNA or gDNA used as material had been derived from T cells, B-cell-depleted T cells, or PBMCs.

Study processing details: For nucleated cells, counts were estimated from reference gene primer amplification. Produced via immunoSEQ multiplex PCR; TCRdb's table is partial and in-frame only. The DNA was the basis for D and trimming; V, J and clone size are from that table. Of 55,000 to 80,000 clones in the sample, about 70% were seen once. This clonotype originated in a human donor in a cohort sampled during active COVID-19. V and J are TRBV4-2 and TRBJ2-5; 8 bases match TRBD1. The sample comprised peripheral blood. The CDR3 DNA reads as TGTGCCAGCAGCCAAGGTTCGCAGGGGGCATATCAAGAGACCCAGTACTTC. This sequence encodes CASSQGSQGAYQETQYF.